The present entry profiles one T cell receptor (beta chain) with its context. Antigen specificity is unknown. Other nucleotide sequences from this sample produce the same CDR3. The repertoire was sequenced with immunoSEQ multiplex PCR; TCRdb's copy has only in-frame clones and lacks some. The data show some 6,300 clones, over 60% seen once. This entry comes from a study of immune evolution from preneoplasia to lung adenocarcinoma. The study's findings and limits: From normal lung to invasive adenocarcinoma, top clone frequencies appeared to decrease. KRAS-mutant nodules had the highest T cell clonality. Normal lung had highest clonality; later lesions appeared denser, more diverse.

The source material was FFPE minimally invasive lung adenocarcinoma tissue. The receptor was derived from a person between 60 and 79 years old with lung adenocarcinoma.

The CDR3 nucleotides are TGCAGTGTTTCCGACAGGTTTCAAGAGACCCAGTACTTC. Its translation is CSVSDRFQETQYF. J is TRBJ2-5 and V is TRBV29-1, with a possible D match to TRBD1 (6 bases). The CDR3 totals 13 residues. Germline V gives CDR1 SQVTM, CDR2 ANQGSEA.